Given below is one T cell receptor (beta chain) in context. The antigen remains undetermined. The CDR3 consists of 13 residues. From germline, CDR1 is MRHNA and CDR2 SNTAGT. V shed 6 bases and J shed 1 base, with 9 bases lying between them. The sample belongs to a study of persistence of HIV-infected CD4 T cells. For the study at large: Suppressive ART had lasted a median of about 8 years. Findings and caveats of the study: Proviral oligoclonality tracked with TCR oligoclonality within the same sorted cells.

Sequencing used immunoSEQ version 4 in survey mode. The table came from immunoSEQ multiplex PCR; TCRdb's copy has only in-frame clones and leaves some out. This sample has under 50,000 clones, with 85% to 90% found just once. Cells were stimulated nonspecifically with anti-CD3/anti-CD28 magnetic beads. Responding CD4+ T cells were sorted by upregulation of both CD40 ligand and CD69. This rearrangement joins TRBV6-4 to TRBJ1-1; D unclear. The TCR comes from an adult woman with HIV who was CMV-seropositive. The source was CD4+ T cells sorted from PBMCs after approximately 18-hour stimulation, collected from a patient who received antiretroviral therapy. In nucleotides, the CDR3 is TGTGCCAGCAGACGTCAGCAGAACACTGAAGCTTTCTTT. It translates to CASRRQQNTEAFF.